This T cell receptor beta chain was sequenced during a study of OX40 agonist ivuxolimab in advanced cancers. With baseline, cycle 4 day 1, and cycle 7 day 1 as timepoints, blood was sampled. TCRdb's copy holds only in-frame clones and misses some; the assay was immunoSEQ multiplex PCR. The sample lists 55,000 to 75,000 clones, roughly 87% occurring once. Overall study results and limits: At 0.1 to 3.0 mg/kg and by week 6, CD4+ and CD8+ T cells in the blood had expanded clonally.

Of note for this clone: Antigen unknown.

V lost 6 bases to trimming and J lost 2 bases, with 17 bases between them. Germline V gives CDR1 MNHNY, CDR2 SVGAGI (reference sequence). The CDR3 sequence is 15 residues long. The sequence came from an adult with an advanced solid tumor such as melanoma, head and neck, liver or kidney cancer. The chain has TRBV6-6 and TRBJ2-7; D gene unclear. This sample comprised CD4+ or CD8+ T cells sorted from blood, obtained in a trial of the OX40 agonist ivuxolimab. CDR3 nucleotide sequence: TGTGCCAGCAGCCAATTCCGGGCAGGCCCCTACGAGCAGTACTTC. Protein sequence: CASSQFRAGPYEQYF.